These 26 T cell receptor beta chains originate from one sample sequenced in a study of cytomegalovirus exposure and HLA in healthy donors. Assay used: immunoSEQ multiplex PCR; TCRdb lists only in-frame clones, some missing. Found here are over 150,000 clones, roughly 90% of them singletons; the top ten hold around 20%. Sequencing was performed on PBMCs. The receptors shown here come from a man between 18 and 35 years old in good health and CMV-seropositive.

This clone appeared a few times. The chain employs TRBV7-2 and TRBJ2-1; D might be TRBD1 (5 bases). The length of the CDR3 is 13 residues. Trimming took off 4 bases at V and 3 bases at J, with 7 bases between the two ends. Germline CDR1 is SGHTA and CDR2 is FQGNSA. CDR3: CASSSDSYNEQFF. Here the CDR3 DNA reads TGTGCCAGCAGCTCCGACAGCTACAATGAGCAGTTCTTC. The full variable domain, rest sourced from reference TRBV7-2 and TRBJ2-1, is GAGVSQSPSNKVTEKGKDVELRCDPISGHTALYWYRQSLGQGLEFLIYFQGNSAPDKSGLPSDRFSAERTGGSVSTLTIQRTQQEDSAVYLCASSSDSYNEQFFGPGTRLTVL.

A note on this clone: The junction differs from germline at one of its ends, possibly a read error. This chain uses TRBV27 with TRBJ2-1; 8 bases map to TRBD1. The CDR3 runs to 13 residues. Germline values: CDR1 MNHEY, CDR2 SMNVEV (reference sequence). The CDR3 here is CASTAGGYDEQFF. In DNA form, the CDR3 reads TGTGCCAGCACTGCAGGGGGCTACGATGAGCAGTTCTTC.

The rearrangement links TRBV20-1 to TRBJ1-1; D is unresolved. Trimming removed 6 bases from V and 3 bases from J, with 5 bases in between. This CDR3 has 10 residues. The V gene's germline CDR1 is DFQATT and CDR2 SNEGSKA (reference sequence). This chain's CDR3 is CSATYTEAFF. The CDR3 DNA reads TGCAGTGCGACTTACACTGAAGCTTTCTTT.

The J gene is TRBJ2-3, the V gene TRBV30; 7 positions match TRBD1. In germline, CDR1 is GTSNPN, CDR2 SVGIG (reference sequence). The CDR3 contains 15 residues. Trimming removed 1 base from V and 1 base from J; junction bases left unmatched: 5. The CDR3 sequence: CAWSAQGLRTDTQYF. The CDR3 DNA is TGTGCCTGGAGTGCACAGGGGCTCCGCACAGATACGCAGTATTTT.

This chain uses TRBV5-5 with TRBJ2-5; TRBD2 agrees at 7 bases. CDR1 is SGHKS and CDR2 is YYEKEE in the germline V gene (reference sequence). The CDR3 runs 15 residues. The J segment lost 5 bases and the V segment lost 2 bases, leaving 9 bases of the junction unmatched. CDR3 bases: TGTGCCAGCAGCTTACGGGCCCAGGGAGGGGAGACCCAGTACTTC. Protein sequence: CASSLRAQGGETQYF.

The chain employs TRBV7-2 and TRBJ1-1; D gene unclear. The V gene's germline CDR1 is SGHTA and CDR2 FQGNSA. The CDR3 is 12 amino acids. V was shortened by 5 bases and J by 7 bases, with 11 bases between the two germline ends. Written as DNA, the CDR3 is TGTGCCAGCAGCCTCGACAAGCTTGAAGCTTTCTTT. Its translation: CASSLDKLEAFF.

The chain recombines TRBV7-9 with TRBJ1-5; the D gene is possibly TRBD1 (5 bases). With 6 bases removed from V and 3 bases from J, the gap between germline ends came to 12 bases. Looked up from germline, CDR1 is SEHNR and CDR2 is FQNEAQ (reference sequence). The CDR3 contains 14 residues. The DNA of the CDR3 is TGTGCCAGCAGTCTAGGGGCCAACAATCAGCCCCAGCATTTT. It encodes CASSLGANNQPQHF.

The chain couples TRBV5-1 to TRBJ2-1, with TRBD2 identical over 11 bases. The CDR3 contains 20 residues. Germline-derived CDR1 and CDR2 are SGHRS and YFSETQ. Losses at the gene ends were 4 bases for V and 2 bases for J; bases not matched to a gene: 17. The CDR3 region is CASSRLAALSGGAAYNEQFF. The CDR3, as DNA: TGCGCCAGCAGCCGATTGGCCGCCCTTAGCGGGGGGGCCGCCTACAATGAGCAGTTCTTC.

V gene TRBV7-9 combines with J gene TRBJ2-3, with TRBD2 identical over 9 bases. The CDR3 spans 16 residues. Germline V lookup: CDR1 SEHNR, CDR2 FQNEAQ (reference sequence). The V gene end was trimmed by 5 bases and the J gene end by 0 bases; junction bases not matched to a gene: 6. The CDR3 spells CASSQTSGTSTDTQYF. CDR3 nucleotides: TGTGCCAGCAGCCAGACTAGCGGCACTAGCACAGATACGCAGTATTTT.

V gene TRBV7-2 combines with J gene TRBJ1-6, with TRBD1 as a possible D gene (6 bases). The CDR3 runs 16 residues. V was trimmed by 5 bases and J by 7 bases, leaving 18 bases between them. Germline CDR1 SGHTA, CDR2 FQGNSA. CDR3 in amino acids: CASSRQRQVENSPLHF. The CDR3 DNA reads as TGTGCCAGCAGCCGTCAGAGACAGGTTGAAAATTCACCCCTCCACTTT.

This chain uses TRBV29-1 with TRBJ1-4; a weak D match, TRBD1 (5 bases). The CDR3 is made up of 13 amino acids. The germline gives CDR1 SQVTM, CDR2 ANQGSEA. V shed 5 bases and J shed 2 bases, with 9 bases lying between them. The CDR3 DNA sequence: TGCAGCGTTACGACAGTCACTAATGAAAAACTGTTTTTT. Translated: CSVTTVTNEKLFF.

The gene calls are TRBV27 and TRBJ2-7; tentative D call: TRBD1 (6 bases). The CDR3 consists of 13 residues. Trimming took off 5 bases at V and 3 bases at J, with 11 bases between the two ends. Germline assignment: CDR1 MNHEY and CDR2 SMNVEV (reference sequence). The CDR3 loop reads CASSLDSYYEQYF. For the CDR3, the DNA is TGTGCCAGCAGTCTGGACAGTTACTACGAGCAGTACTTC.

J is TRBJ2-7 and V is TRBV19; TRBD2 might be the D (6 bases). There are 14 residues in the CDR3. Germline values: CDR1 LNHDA, CDR2 SQIVND (reference sequence). The ends were cut back, 4 bases at V and 7 bases at J, with 17 bases in the middle. CDR3 DNA: TGTGCCAGTAGTACCCGGACTACCGAGGGTGAGCAGTACTTC. Encoded protein: CASSTRTTEGEQYF.

There are many counts of this clone. The chain uses TRBV19 and TRBJ2-7; TRBD2 matches at 14 bases. The junction had 13 bases not matched to a gene; V was cut back by 1 base and J by 2 bases. Germline assignment: CDR1 LNHDA and CDR2 SQIVND (reference sequence). CDR3 length: 20 residues. CDR3 sequence reads: CASSIVGAGLAGVWPYEQYF. In DNA, the CDR3 is TGTGCCAGTAGTATAGTGGGTGCGGGACTAGCGGGAGTTTGGCCCTACGAGCAGTACTTC.

The chain joins TRBV14 to TRBJ1-3; D might be TRBD1 (5 bases). CDR3 length: 15 amino acids. Trimming removed 4 bases at V and 3 bases at J, with 13 bases between. Germline V gene data show CDR1 as SGHDN and CDR2 as FVKESK. CDR3 bases: TGTGCCAGCAGCCGCCGACAGAAGGTTGGAAACACCATATATTTT. Translating gives CASSRRQKVGNTIYF. Full variable domain (missing parts from reference TRBV14 and TRBJ1-3): EAGVTQFPSHSVIEKGQTVTLRCDPISGHDNLYWYRRVMGKEIKFLLHFVKESKQDESGMPNNRFLAERTGGTYSTLKVQPAELEDSGVYFCASSRRQKVGNTIYFGEGSWLTVV.

This CDR3 reads CASSLESYQPQHF. Written as DNA, the CDR3 is TGTGCCAGCAGCTTAGAATCGTATCAGCCCCAGCATTTT. J is TRBJ1-5 and V is TRBV7-2; the D is unclear. Deletions cut 1 base from V and 5 bases from J, with 6 bases between. This CDR3 region has 13 residues. CDR1 is SGHTA, CDR2 FQGNSA, per germline.

The gene calls are TRBV6-1 and TRBJ1-3; D unresolved. V lost 4 bases and J lost 0, with 13 bases in between. CDR3 size: 16 residues. Germline V lookup: CDR1 MNHNS, CDR2 SASEGT. CDR3 sequence reads: CASSASQVYSGNTIYF. The CDR3 DNA sequence: TGTGCCAGCAGTGCATCTCAGGTTTACTCTGGAAACACCATATATTTT.

This clone was recorded many times. The chain uses TRBV5-5 and TRBJ2-7, with 12 nucleotides matching TRBD1. V shed 4 bases, J shed 7 bases, and the junction held 6 bases outside the gene matches. Germline CDR1 SGHKS, CDR2 YYEKEE (reference sequence). The CDR3 has 14 residues. Here the CDR3 DNA reads TGTGCCAGCAGCCCCCGGGACAGGGGGCGAGAGCAGTACTTC. Amino acids: CASSPRDRGREQYF. Full variable domain (outside the CDR3, taken from reference TRBV5-5 and TRBJ2-7): DAGVTQSPTHLIKTRGQQVTLRCSPISGHKSVSWYQQVLGQGPQFIFQYYEKEERGRGNFPDRFSARQFPNYSSELNVNALLLGDSALYLCASSPRDRGREQYFGPGTRLTVT.

V usage is TRBV30 and J usage is TRBJ2-1; D is possibly TRBD2 (6 bases). V shed 3 bases and J shed 9 bases, with 15 bases lying between them. The CDR3 covers 13 residues. Per the germline V gene, CDR1 is GTSNPN and CDR2 is SVGIG (reference sequence). The CDR3 nucleotides are TGTGCCTGGAGCCCAGGAGGGCCCCGTGAGCAGTTCTTC. Protein sequence: CAWSPGGPREQFF.

This clone was seen a single time. The chain combines TRBV29-1 with TRBJ2-1; TRBD2 aligns across 9 bases. With V trimmed by 4 bases and J by 8 bases, 9 bases remained unmatched. The CDR3 consists of 14 residues. Germline lookup yields CDR1 SQVTM and CDR2 ANQGSEA. The CDR3 spells CSVVAGESVHEQFF. CDR3 coding DNA: TGCAGCGTTGTAGCGGGAGAGTCTGTCCATGAGCAGTTCTTC.

The CDR3 protein is CASSLDRGGTKNIQYF. CDR3 nucleotides: TGCGCCAGCAGCTTGGACAGGGGGGGAACCAAAAACATTCAGTACTTC. V and J are TRBV5-1 and TRBJ2-4; weak D call: TRBD1 (8 bases). This CDR3 contains 16 residues. The germline CDR1 and CDR2 sequences are SGHRS and YFSETQ. Trimming cost V 0 bases and J 2 bases, with 12 bases left between them.

V usage is TRBV29-1 and J usage is TRBJ1-2; D is unresolved. This CDR3 region has 12 residues. V shed 7 bases and J shed 7 bases, with 16 bases lying between them. CDR1 is SQVTM, CDR2 ANQGSEA, per germline. The CDR3, as DNA: TGCAGCGCCCAGGAGGAGGCCTCTGGCTACACCTTC. This codes for CSAQEEASGYTF. The variable domain in full, completed from reference TRBV29-1 and TRBJ1-2, reads SAVISQKPSRDICQRGTSLTIQCQVDSQVTMMFWYRQQPGQSLTLIATANQGSEATYESGFVIDKFPISRPNLTFSTLTVSNMSPEDSSIYLCSAQEEASGYTFGSGTRLTVV.

The CDR3: CASSPDRGSYNEQFF. The CDR3 DNA reads TGTGCCAGCAGCCCCGACAGGGGGTCCTACAATGAGCAGTTCTTC. The rearrangement links TRBV11-2 to TRBJ2-1; 9 bases align to TRBD1. Per germline, CDR1 SGHAT and CDR2 FQNNGV. V lost 5 bases to trimming and J lost 1 base; unmatched junction nucleotides: 3. The CDR3 contains 15 residues.

This clone came up once. The chain is built from TRBV6-4 and TRBJ1-1; no clear D gene. Trimming stripped 4 bases from V and 4 bases from J, with 10 bases between. The CDR3 runs to 13 residues. Germline loops: CDR1 MRHNA, CDR2 SNTAGT. CDR3 in DNA: TGTGCCAGCAGTGTCGGGTCCAGCACTGAAGCTTTCTTT. It is translated as CASSVGSSTEAFF.

The rearrangement uses TRBV9 and TRBJ2-1; D not certain. The germline V gene encodes CDR1 SGDLS and CDR2 YYNGEE. The V end was cut by 1 base, the J end by 0 bases, with 11 bases between. This CDR3 has 16 amino acids. The CDR3 coding sequence is TGTGCCAGCAGCGTAAGCAGCTCTAGCTCCTACAATGAGCAGTTCTTC. Translating gives CASSVSSSSSYNEQFF.

The rearrangement joins TRBV11-2 to TRBJ2-7; 11 bases align to TRBD2. The V gene end was trimmed by 6 bases and the J gene end by 2 bases; junction bases not matched to a gene: 3. The CDR3 totals 14 residues. Per germline, CDR1 SGHAT and CDR2 FQNNGV. CDR3: CASRPTSGTYEQYF. DNA for the CDR3: TGTGCCAGCAGACCGACTAGCGGGACCTACGAGCAGTACTTC. Full variable domain (missing parts from reference TRBV11-2 and TRBJ2-7): EAGVAQSPRYKIIEKRQSVAFWCNPISGHATLYWYQQILGQGPKLLIQFQNNGVVDDSQLPKDRFSAERLKGVDSTLKIQPAKLEDSAVYLCASRPTSGTYEQYFGPGTRLTVT.